The 7 T cell receptor beta chains below all came from one sample that was sequenced in a study of regulatory T cells in long-lasting Graves disease. Time point given: newly diagnosed GD, antithyroid drugs for less than 3 months. RNA isolated from PBMCs was used to make the TCR library. Arm-PCR of CDR3 regions and iRepertoire HTBI primers were used to build TCR beta libraries. TCRdb re-called the multiplex PCR reads through MiXCR, storing one row per CDR3 protein. Seen here are roughly 500,000 distinct CDR3 sequences, 9.5% to 15% observed once, and the top ten hold roughly 8.9%. The same sample was also studied in work on T cells in Graves' hyperthyroidism and ophthalmopathy.

The sample in question was peripheral blood mononuclear cells (PBMCs), obtained at new diagnosis, from a patient treated with antithyroid drugs. These receptors all come from a woman in her twenties or thirties with Graves disease.

At least ten counts were recorded for this clonotype. V usage is TRBV20-1 and J usage is TRBJ1-1; maybe TRBD1 (6 bases). The germline gives CDR1 DFQATT, CDR2 SNEGSKA (reference sequence). The length of the CDR3 is 14 residues. Trimming pared 5 bases from V and 5 bases from J, leaving 18 bases between. The CDR3 DNA reads TGCAGTGCTTCTACGACAGGCCTAAGAACTGAAGCTTTCTTT. Encoded protein: CSASTTGLRTEAFF.

In its sample, this clonotype was seen a few times. The chain has TRBV6-1 and TRBJ1-4; 8 bases map to TRBD1. The CDR3 is made up of 15 amino acids. Germline V CDR1 and CDR2: MNHNS, SASEGT. Trimming at V came to 7 bases and at J to 5 bases, leaving 9 bases not matched to a gene. CDR3 residues: CASTRTGPPNEKLFF. In nucleotides, the CDR3 is TGTGCCAGCACACGGACAGGGCCTCCGAATGAAAAACTGTTTTTT.

This clonotype was recorded many times. CDR3 nucleotide sequence: TGTGCCAGCAGTTACTCCTCGGGACTTAACTATGGCTACACCTTC. Translating it yields CASSYSSGLNYGYTF. This chain uses TRBV6-5 with TRBJ1-2; perhaps TRBD1 as D (5 bases). The CDR3 has 15 amino acids. Germline CDR1 and CDR2: MNHEY and SVGAGI. V lost 0 bases and J lost 1, with 9 bases in between.

This clonotype has more than one count but fewer than ten. The genes are TRBV4-1 and TRBJ2-2; 8 bases agree with TRBD2. CDR1 and CDR2 from the germline V gene are MGHRA and YSYEKL. The CDR3 runs 17 residues. V shed 2 bases, J shed 5 bases, and the junction held 10 bases outside the gene matches. Here the CDR3 DNA reads TGCGCCAGCAGCCAATCTGGGGCGGGAGGTTCGACCGGGGAGCTGTTTTTT. Translation gives CASSQSGAGGSTGELFF.

Many counts were recorded for this clonotype. The chain couples TRBV7-8 to TRBJ2-1; 9 bases align to TRBD2. V lost 5 bases, J lost 0 bases, and 17 bases stayed unmatched. The CDR3 has 20 residues. In germline, CDR1 is SGHVS, CDR2 FQNEAQ. CDR3 loop: CASSLGRVGHSGSSYNEQFF. DNA of the CDR3: TGTGCCAGCAGCCTCGGACGGGTGGGGCATAGCGGGAGCTCCTACAATGAGCAGTTCTTC.

This clonotype was observed at least ten times. This chain connects TRBV27 to TRBJ2-5; 8 bases are a match to TRBD2. The V and J ends lost 7 bases and 0 bases, in that order; junction bases with no gene match: 19. Germline V gene data show CDR1 as MNHEY and CDR2 as SMNVEV (reference sequence). CDR3 length: 19 residues. CDR3 nucleotides: TGTGCCAGCACGCCCATAGGGGCGGGAGGCCTGGAGTACCAAGAGACCCAGTACTTC. It yields the protein CASTPIGAGGLEYQETQYF.

The rearrangement links TRBV20-1 to TRBJ2-5; 10 nucleotides align to TRBD2. The CDR3 loop spans 14 amino acids. V lost 6 bases to trimming and J lost 5 bases; unmatched junction nucleotides: 9. Germline V CDR1 and CDR2: DFQATT, SNEGSKA (reference sequence). DNA for the CDR3: TGCAGTGCCCTAGCGGGAGCCACGGGGGAGACCCAGTACTTC. As protein: CSALAGATGETQYF.